Shown below are 20 T cell receptor beta chains from a single sample sequenced in a study of T cells in Graves' hyperthyroidism and ophthalmopathy. Regions amplified from RNA transcripts were the TCR beta CDR3 regions. The TCR CDR3 first-round RT-PCR relied on the HTBI primer set. MiXCR, applied by TCRdb to the multiplex PCR reads, yields one record per CDR3 protein. The sample carries 500,000 to 750,000 distinct CDR3 sequences, 14% recorded once. Material for sequencing was blood. These receptors all stem from a woman aged 18-35 years with Graves' ophthalmopathy.

Comment on this clonotype: A read error may explain this, as a much larger clone is one base away. The V and J genes are TRBV7-9 and TRBJ2-5; either TRBD1 or TRBD2 may fit D (7 bases each). There are 12 residues in the CDR3. V gave up 5 bases and J gave up 7 bases, with 11 bases separating them. The germline V gene has CDR1 SEHNR and CDR2 FQNEAQ (reference sequence). In DNA form, the CDR3 reads TGTGCCAGCAGCACCAGGGGGGGGACCCAGTACTTC. Translating gives CASSTRGGTQYF.

Many counts were recorded for this clonotype. The chain couples TRBV11-3 to TRBJ2-2, with 10 positions matching TRBD2. This CDR3 has 18 amino acids. Germline loops: CDR1 SGHNT, CDR2 YENEEA. The junction had 8 bases not matched to a gene; V was cut back by 0 bases and J by 4 bases. The CDR3 is CASSLDLGLAESTGELFF. CDR3 DNA: TGTGCCAGCAGCTTAGATCTCGGACTAGCGGAATCCACCGGGGAGCTGTTTTTT.

The chain uses TRBV19 and TRBJ2-3, with 12 bases identical to TRBD2. Germline values: CDR1 LNHDA, CDR2 SQIVND (reference sequence). V lost 6 bases to trimming and J lost 3 bases; unmatched junction nucleotides: 10. The CDR3 covers 17 residues. The CDR3 protein is CASRLGTSGFRTDTQYF. The CDR3 DNA follows: TGTGCCAGTAGACTCGGGACTAGCGGGTTTCGTACAGATACGCAGTATTTT.

This clonotype was detected many times. CDR3 amino acids: CASSYPGHYEQYF. Written as DNA, the CDR3 is TGTGCCAGCAGTTACCCTGGACACTACGAGCAGTACTTC. The V call is TRBV6-2 or TRBV6-3, the J call TRBJ2-7; D possibly corresponds to TRBD1 (5 bases). The V gene lost 2 bases and the J gene lost 3 bases, with 8 bases spanning the gap. Germline V gene lookup returns CDR1 MNHEY and CDR2 SVGEGT. CDR3 length equals 13 residues.

This clonotype was recorded many times. The chain joins TRBV5-1 to TRBJ2-3, with D unresolved. The V and J ends lost 2 bases and 0 bases respectively, with 10 bases between them. The germline V gene has CDR1 SGHRS and CDR2 YFSETQ. This CDR3 is 15 amino acids long. The DNA of the CDR3 is TGCGCCAGCAGCTTCCTCCTCCAGAGCACAGATACGCAGTATTTT. This translates into CASSFLLQSTDTQYF.

This clonotype occurred a few times. V is TRBV12-3 or TRBV12-4 and J is TRBJ2-1; TRBD2 matches at 13 bases. Trimming took 6 bases from V and 8 from J; bases not matched to a gene: 7. The CDR3 totals 15 residues. The CDR3 sequence is CASSTTSGRFYEQFF. The CDR3 DNA reads TGTGCCAGCAGCACGACTAGCGGGAGGTTCTATGAGCAGTTCTTC.

This clonotype was observed a handful of times. This rearrangement joins TRBV5-1 to TRBJ2-3, with 8 nucleotides matching TRBD2. The CDR3 is 17 residues long. The V gene's germline CDR1 is SGHRS and CDR2 YFSETQ. After removal of 1 base from V and 1 base from J, the junction contained 8 bases not matched to a gene. The CDR3 bases are TGCGCCAGCAGCTTGCCGGGGAGCGGGAGCGGCACAGATACGCAGTATTTT. Amino acid sequence: CASSLPGSGSGTDTQYF.

The J gene is TRBJ2-3, the V gene TRBV12-3 or TRBV12-4; 7 bases line up with TRBD1. The CDR3 has 16 amino acids. Unmatched junction bases numbered 10, after V lost 3 bases and J lost 4 bases. For the CDR3, the DNA is TGTGCCAGCAGTTTTTGGTCAGGGGGTGGGCCAGATACGCAGTATTTT. It translates to CASSFWSGGGPDTQYF.

The genes are TRBV7-3 and TRBJ1-4, with unresolved D. The length of the CDR3 is 13 residues. The germline V gene has CDR1 SGHTA and CDR2 FQGTGA. V was trimmed by 7 bases and J by 8 bases, leaving 14 bases between them. The CDR3: CASTGLESEKLFF. The CDR3 nucleotides are TGTGCCAGCACAGGACTTGAAAGCGAAAAACTGTTTTTT.

This clonotype was seen many times. The CDR3 bases are TGTGCCAGCAGTCGACAGGGGGCGGACACCGGGGAGCTGTTTTTT. This gives the protein CASSRQGADTGELFF. The chain uses TRBV6-2 or TRBV6-3 and TRBJ2-2; TRBD1 matches at 10 bases. The CDR3 totals 15 residues. Germline trimming cut 5 bases from V and 3 bases from J; bases unmatched to any gene: 3. From germline, CDR1 is MNHEY and CDR2 SVGEGT.

At least ten counts were recorded for this clonotype. The chain is built from TRBV10-3 and TRBJ2-5, with D tentatively TRBD1 or TRBD2 (5 bases each). The V gene lost 6 bases and the J gene lost 4 bases, with 12 bases spanning the gap. The CDR3 is made up of 13 amino acids. The germline V gene encodes CDR1 ENHRY and CDR2 SYGVKD. Written as DNA, the CDR3 is TGTGCCATCAGGGGGGTGGATCGAGAGACCCAGTACTTC. This gives the protein CAIRGVDRETQYF.

Ten or more counts support this clonotype. V usage is TRBV28 and J usage is TRBJ1-3; 7 nucleotides agree with TRBD1. CDR3 size: 14 residues. Germline V gene data show CDR1 as MDHEN and CDR2 as SYDVKM. Trimming cost V 5 bases and J 8 bases; bases outside gene matches: 9. Here the CDR3 reads CASSIKTGRYTIYF. The CDR3 bases are TGTGCCAGCAGTATCAAGACAGGGAGGTACACCATATATTTT.

This clonotype was seen at least ten times. The rearrangement joins TRBV11-3 to TRBJ1-3; perhaps TRBD1 as D (5 bases). V shed 5 bases and J shed 0 bases, with 11 bases lying between them. Germline loops: CDR1 SGHNT, CDR2 YENEEA. There are 15 residues in the CDR3. CDR3 protein: CASSADNYSGNTIYF. The DNA of the CDR3 is TGTGCCAGCAGCGCGGACAACTACTCTGGAAACACCATATATTTT. Together with reference TRBV11-3 and TRBJ1-3, the CDR3 gives the full variable domain: EAGVVQSPRYKIIEKKQPVAFWCNPISGHNTLYWYLQNLGQGPELLIRYENEEAVDDSQLPKDRFSAERLKGVDSTLKIQPAELGDSAVYLCASSADNYSGNTIYFGEGSWLTVV.

V is TRBV12-3 or TRBV12-4 and J is TRBJ2-5; 10 bases are shared with TRBD2. J lost 7 bases, V lost 6 bases, and 11 bases had no gene match. There are 15 residues in the CDR3. The CDR3 DNA reads TGTGCCAGCAGCTACGGTAGCGGGGGGACGAGGACCCAGTACTTC. Protein product: CASSYGSGGTRTQYF.

The rearrangement links TRBV24-1 to TRBJ2-3; 9 bases map to TRBD2. CDR1 is KGHDR and CDR2 is SFDVKD in the germline V gene. Unmatched junction bases numbered 3, after V lost 11 bases and J lost 1 base. The CDR3 is 13 amino acids. The CDR3 is CAISGRGTDTQYF. In DNA, the CDR3 is TGTGCCATTAGCGGGAGAGGCACAGATACGCAGTATTTT.

The chain joins TRBV10-3 to TRBJ1-2; 7 positions agree with TRBD1. CDR3 size: 17 residues. CDR1 and CDR2 from the germline V gene are ENHRY and SYGVKD. After removal of 10 bases from V and 8 bases from J, the junction contained 25 bases not matched to a gene. DNA for the CDR3: TGTGCCACCGAGCAGAGGGGGCGCAACATGGGGCCAAGGGGCTACACCTTC. Residues: CATEQRGRNMGPRGYTF.

Only a few counts were recorded for this clonotype. The chain employs TRBV15 and TRBJ1-5; D is undetermined. V shed 0 bases and J shed 9 bases, with 6 bases lying between them. The CDR3 loop spans 12 amino acids. Germline V CDR1 and CDR2: LNHNV, YYDKDF (reference sequence). The CDR3 coding sequence is TGTGCCACCAGCAGAGACGGCGGGCCCCAGCATTTT. Translation: CATSRDGGPQHF.

Ten or more counts support this clonotype. The chain has TRBV10-3 and TRBJ1-1; 7 positions match TRBD1. After removal of 8 bases from V and 1 base from J, the junction contained 4 bases not matched to a gene. The length of the CDR3 is 13 residues. Germline CDR1 and CDR2: ENHRY and SYGVKD. CDR3 DNA: TGTGCCATCTTGCGGACAGGGAACACTGAAGCTTTCTTT. Its protein product is CAILRTGNTEAFF.

This clonotype turned up a few times. The genes are TRBV19 and TRBJ2-7, with D perhaps matching TRBD1 (5 bases). Germline assignment: CDR1 LNHDA and CDR2 SQIVND (reference sequence). Trimming cost V 4 bases and J 1 base, with 14 bases left between them. The CDR3 is 15 residues long. CDR3: CASSTTDSSSYEQYF. The CDR3, as DNA: TGTGCCAGTAGTACGACAGATTCCTCATCCTACGAGCAGTACTTC.

The genes are TRBV6-1 and TRBJ2-5, with D hard to call. Germline-derived CDR1 and CDR2 are MNHNS and SASEGT. There are 15 residues in the CDR3. V lost 6 bases, J lost 7 bases, and 21 bases lay in between. The CDR3 DNA reads TGTGCCAGCAGCCTCTGGACGGTGACCTGGGGGACCCAGTACTTC. Its translation is CASSLWTVTWGTQYF.